This TCR beta chain was sequenced for a study of cytomegalovirus exposure and HLA in healthy donors. The wider study: HLA-typed donors were the source of about 85 million unique TCRs held in an early data release.

It was with 60 Vbeta and 13 Jbeta primers that the PCR ran. In the original processing: An analysis performed later counted 73 million or so unique TCR beta chains (roughly 11 million of them shared). The method was immunoSEQ multiplex PCR; TCRdb's version includes in-frame clones alone and lacks a portion of them. V, J and clone size are taken as reported in that table, and D and trimming were inferred from the DNA itself. The sample lists approximately 140,000 clones; roughly 80% were seen once. The CDR3 has 16 residues. Trimming shortened V by 6 bases and J by 0 bases, and 17 bases separated the two germline ends. The V gene's germline CDR1 is MDHEN and CDR2 SYDVKM.

The chain recombines TRBV28 with TRBJ1-2; D might be TRBD1 (6 bases). The material sequenced was PBMCs. The TCR sequence derives from a man between 40 and 49 years old in good health and CMV-seropositive. The CDR3 protein is CASSAPGQFANYGYTF. As DNA, the CDR3 is TGTGCCAGCAGCGCACCTGGACAGTTCGCTAACTATGGCTACACCTTC.